This is a list of T cell receptor beta chains from one sample in a study of T cell clones after liver transplantation. The protocol was immunoSEQ multiplex PCR, while the TCRdb copy is restricted to in-frame clones and leaves out a portion. Of 45,000 to 55,000 clones detected, about four fifths appear once; the ten largest clones hold over 7%. Sequencing used CD4+ T cells from blood, obtained before liver transplant. All receptors come from a human donor who received a liver transplant. Both conserved end residues are part of each CDR3. The order of the fields is V gene, D gene, J gene, clone size, CDR3 DNA, CDR3 protein. D genes are given only for firm matches. A clone size is listed for some rows: how often the clone was seen (once, few, many), or a class if it is expanded.

>TRBV2|NA|TRBJ1-6|NA
TGTGCCACGAGGAGGGAAGGCTCCTATAATTCACCCCTCCACTTT
CATRREGSYNSPLHF
>TRBV5-6|NA|TRBJ1-5|NA
TGTGCCAGCAGCCTGGGGGCGGGCAATCAGCCCCAGCATTTT
CASSLGAGNQPQHF
>TRBV18|NA|TRBJ1-3|NA
TGTGCCAGCTCACCACAGGGGATTATTGGAAACACCATATATTTT
CASSPQGIIGNTIYF
>TRBV13|NA|TRBJ1-2|few
TGTGCCAGCAGTGCCCGGGCAGGTGGGGGTTCGTATGGCTACACCTTC
CASSARAGGGSYGYTF
>TRBV5-1|TRBD2|TRBJ2-3|once
TGCGCCAGCAGCGTGAGCGGGGGGGCTACAGATACGCAGTATTTT
CASSVSGGATDTQYF
>TRBV5-4|NA|TRBJ2-7|medium-sized
TGTGCCAGCAGTAGGGACGGCCTACACGAGCAGTACTTC
CASSRDGLHEQYF
>TRBV5-1|TRBD1|TRBJ1-2|NA
TGCGCCAGCAGCTTTGGACAGGGGTTTGGTGGCTACACCTTC
CASSFGQGFGGYTF
>TRBV6-5|TRBD1|TRBJ2-7|NA
TGTGCCAGCAGAAACCAATGGGGACAGAGAAATGAGCAGTACTTC
CASRNQWGQRNEQYF
>TRBV25-1|TRBD2|TRBJ2-3|NA
TGTGCCAGCAGTGGGCGGGGGGATACGCAGTATTTT
CASSGRGDTQYF
>TRBV5-6|TRBD1|TRBJ2-7|NA
TGTGCCAGCAGCTTTCGTCTACAGGGGGCTATCCACGAGCAGTACTTC
CASSFRLQGAIHEQYF
>TRBV5-4|TRBD1|TRBJ2-5|NA
TGTGCCAGCAGCGTCACAGGGGGTGAGGAGACCCAGTACTTC
CASSVTGGEETQYF
>TRBV27|NA|TRBJ2-3|NA
TGTGCCAGCAGCCATAACCAGGTTCCCACAGATACGCAGTATTTT
CASSHNQVPTDTQYF
>TRBV28|NA|TRBJ2-7|NA
TGTGCCAGCAGTCCAGCCGGGACTCCCACCCACGAGCAGTACTTC
CASSPAGTPTHEQYF
>TRBV18|TRBD1|TRBJ2-5|NA
TGTGCCAGCTCACCCCTAGGGACAGGGGGCGTGGAGACCCAGTACTTC
CASSPLGTGGVETQYF
>TRBV5-5|NA|TRBJ1-4|NA
TGTGCCAGCAGCCGCGCCCGGGCGGGCGAAAAACTGTTTTTT
CASSRARAGEKLFF
>TRBV7-2|NA|TRBJ1-1|NA
TGTGCCAGCAGATTCGAGTCACAGCGGGGCACTGAAGCTTTCTTT
CASRFESQRGTEAFF
>TRBV2|NA|TRBJ2-2|NA
TGTGCCAGCAAGGGAGACACGAACACCGGGGAGCTGTTTTTT
CASKGDTNTGELFF
>TRBV2|TRBD2|TRBJ2-3|NA
TGTGCCAGGCTAGCGGGGGCCACAGATACGCAGTATTTT
CARLAGATDTQYF
>TRBV5-1|NA|TRBJ2-3|NA
TGCGCCAGCAGCTTCCGGGACACAGATACGCAGTATTTT
CASSFRDTDTQYF
>TRBV29-1|NA|TRBJ1-2|NA
TGCAGCGTAGATTCTACAGGCCCCTATGGCTACACCTTC
CSVDSTGPYGYTF
>TRBV6-5|NA|TRBJ1-3|NA
TGTGCCAGCAGTTACTCTGCGCAGGGGTCTGGAAACACCATATATTTT
CASSYSAQGSGNTIYF
>TRBV2|NA|TRBJ1-2|once
TGTGCCAGCAGTGAAATTGCTTATGGCTACACCTTC
CASSEIAYGYTF
>TRBV6-1|TRBD1|TRBJ1-4|NA
TGTGCCAGCAGTGTCCGAGGGACAGCTAATGAAAAACTGTTTTTT
CASSVRGTANEKLFF
>TRBV7-2|NA|TRBJ2-7|NA
TGTGCCAGCGCCTTCAGACAGATCTCCTACGAGCAGTACTTC
CASAFRQISYEQYF
>TRBV7-9|NA|TRBJ1-5|NA
TGTGCCAGCAGCAAGGGGAAGGATCAGCCCCAGCATTTT
CASSKGKDQPQHF
>TRBV2|NA|TRBJ2-6|NA
TGTGCCAGCAGTTCACTCACTGGGGCCAACGTCCTGACTTTC
CASSSLTGANVLTF
>TRBV28|NA|TRBJ2-1|NA
TGTGCCAGCAGTCCTGGGTCACGAAGCTCCTACAATGAGCAGTTCTTC
CASSPGSRSSYNEQFF
>TRBV7-2|TRBD1|TRBJ2-4|NA
TGTGCCAGCAGCAAAACACAGGGGCTTGTAGCCAAAAACATTCAGTACTTC
CASSKTQGLVAKNIQYF
>TRBV18|NA|TRBJ1-1|NA
TGTGCCAGCTCACCTGGACAAACTGAAGCTTTCTTT
CASSPGQTEAFF
>TRBV5-1|TRBD1|TRBJ1-1|NA
TGCGCCAGCAGCTTCCCGACAGGGGGCACTGAAGCTTTCTTT
CASSFPTGGTEAFF
>TRBV18|TRBD1|TRBJ1-2|NA
TGTGCCAGCTTGAGCCTCCGCAGGGGGCTGTCAGGCTACACCTTC
CASLSLRRGLSGYTF
>TRBV14|NA|TRBJ2-5|NA
TGTGCCAGCAGCCAACGACAGGGAGGGCAAGAGACCCAGTACTTC
CASSQRQGGQETQYF
>TRBV5-6|NA|TRBJ2-1|NA
TGTGCCAGCAGCTTGCTTGCGATCAGCTCCTACAATGAGCAGTTCTTC
CASSLLAISSYNEQFF
>TRBV5-8|NA|TRBJ2-3|NA
TGTGCCAGCAGCTTGCGCAGCACAGATACGCAGTATTTT
CASSLRSTDTQYF
>TRBV4-3|NA|TRBJ1-5|NA
TGCGCCAGCAGCCAAGAGTACAGGCCCAATCAGCCCCAGCATTTT
CASSQEYRPNQPQHF
>TRBV7-3|NA|TRBJ1-2|once
TGTGCCAGCAGCGACGCGGGACCGACCTCCGGTAGTGGCTACACCTTC
CASSDAGPTSGSGYTF
>TRBV4-3|TRBD1|TRBJ1-2|many
TGCGCCAGCAGCCAAGCCACAGGGGGCAGTTCCTATGGCTACACCTTC
CASSQATGGSSYGYTF